The rows below give T cell receptor beta chains drawn from one sample of a study of human T cells and chemical hapten exposure. TCRdb itself ran the RACE reads through MiXCR, one entry per CDR3 protein. The sample includes approximately 350,000 distinct CDR3 sequences, under 9% seen only once; the top ten take about 8%. This sample comprised whole blood, obtained in connection with sensitization to the hapten diphenylcyclopropenone (DPC). The source of these receptors is a woman aged 18-29 years with alopecia areata. Some clones in this sample may be carry-over from other donors' samples. Each CDR3 is given with its conserved first and last residue. The D gene is left open where the match is weak. Rows may omit the clone size; those that give it use once, few, many or a size class.

v_gene	d_gene	j_gene	abundance	CDR3aa	CDR3nt
TRBV14	TRBD2	TRBJ2-7	.	CASSQGGNSYEQYF	TGTGCCAGCAGCCAGGGGGGGAATTCCTACGAGCAGTACTTC
TRBV7-2	.	TRBJ1-4	.	CASRKGGTGEKLFF	TGTGCCAGCCGAAAAGGGGGAACGGGTGAAAAACTGTTTTTT
TRBV12-3/TRBV12-4	TRBD2	TRBJ2-3	few	CATKTSGGTDTQYF	TGTGCCACTAAGACTAGCGGGGGCACAGATACGCAGTATTTT
TRBV19	.	TRBJ2-6	many	CATRQPGGANVLTF	TGTGCCACCAGACAGCCGGGAGGGGCCAACGTCCTGACTTTC
TRBV12-3/TRBV12-4	TRBD1	TRBJ2-1	.	CASSHRGVPHNEQFF	TGTGCCAGCAGTCACAGGGGAGTGCCACACAATGAGCAGTTCTTC
TRBV2	.	TRBJ1-4	few	CASKDQRNEKLFF	TGTGCCAGCAAGGACCAGCGAAATGAAAAACTGTTTTTT
TRBV7-7	TRBD2	TRBJ2-5	few	CASTRGSGGLQETQYF	TGTGCTAGCACCCGGGGTAGCGGGGGACTACAAGAGACCCAGTACTTC
TRBV2	.	TRBJ1-2	.	CASSESRGNYGYTF	TGTGCCAGCAGTGAATCGCGGGGGAACTATGGCTACACCTTC
TRBV9	TRBD1	TRBJ2-1	.	CASSAGRQGGEQFF	TGTGCCAGCAGCGCCGGTAGACAGGGGGGCGAGCAGTTCTTC
TRBV4-1	.	TRBJ1-1	many	CASSRTETDNTEAFF	TGCGCCAGCAGCCGTACCGAGACGGACAACACTGAAGCTTTCTTT
TRBV4-3	TRBD1	TRBJ2-7	many	CASSQAQDRELYEQYF	TGCGCCAGCAGCCAAGCGCAAGACAGGGAACTCTACGAGCAGTACTTC
TRBV11-2	TRBD1	TRBJ2-2	many	CASSQAGGAPGELFF	TGTGCCAGCAGCCAGGCAGGGGGCGCCCCCGGGGAGCTGTTTTTT
TRBV27	.	TRBJ2-3	few	CASSPYLDRPADTQYF	TGTGCCAGCAGTCCCTACCTAGACAGGCCCGCAGATACGCAGTATTTT
TRBV5-6	TRBD2	TRBJ2-1	.	CASSLEGLALFSYNEQFF	TGTGCCAGCAGCTTGGAGGGACTAGCCCTATTCTCCTACAATGAGCAGTTCTTC
TRBV29-1	.	TRBJ1-1	many	CSVSLQGDKAFF	TGCAGCGTTTCGCTACAAGGGGATAAGGCTTTCTTT